This section outlines one T cell receptor beta chain sequence together with its context. The antigen is not known. The data are from a study of cytotoxic CD8 clonotypes in ibrutinib-treated CLL. Across the whole study: The patients, under 13 relapsed/refractory and roughly 15 treatment-naive, included about 17 who were IGHV unmutated.

This CDR3 spans 13 amino acids. The V and J ends lost 6 bases and 4 bases, in that order; junction bases with no gene match: 6. Germline-derived CDR1 and CDR2 are MNHEY and SMNVEV (reference sequence). The protocol was immunoSEQ multiplex PCR, while the TCRdb copy is restricted to in-frame clones and leaves out a portion. This table has approximately 150,000 clones, around three quarters appearing once. Study-level results: Contraction or stability on treatment characterized the public clonotypes, which were uncommon. At the start, clonality exceeded age-matched healthy donors and followed circulating CD8+ T-cell counts.

This clonotype was obtained from a human donor with chronic lymphocytic leukemia. The sample was PBMCs, taken after 12 months of ibrutinib treatment. This chain joins TRBV27 and TRBJ2-7; 7 nucleotides line up with TRBD2. In DNA, the CDR3 is TGTGCCAGCAGCTACGGGGGAGGGTACGAGCAGTACTTC. It is translated as CASSYGGGYEQYF.